These 9 T cell receptor beta chains came from one sample sequenced in a study of CD4 T cells in relation to SARS-CoV-2 and coronaviruses. The method was immunoSEQ multiplex PCR; TCRdb's version includes in-frame clones alone and lacks a portion of them. The sample consists of 35,000 to 40,000 clones, 80% to 90% of them appearing once. Sequences were obtained from memory CD4+ T cells from PBMCs. Receptor source: an adult with COVID-19.

This clone was picked up a small number of times. The chain has TRBV7-3 and TRBJ2-7; D is unclear. Germline V lookup: CDR1 SGHTA, CDR2 FQGTGA. The V end lost 5 bases, the J end lost 2 bases, and 4 bases lay between the germline ends. This CDR3 comprises 11 residues. The CDR3 sequence is CASSPAYEQYF. In DNA, the CDR3 is TGTGCCAGCAGCCCTGCCTACGAGCAGTACTTC.

The rearrangement links TRBV30 to TRBJ1-2; TRBD1 aligns across 7 bases. CDR3 size: 13 residues. The germline V gene has CDR1 GTSNPN and CDR2 SVGIG (reference sequence). The CDR3 DNA follows: TGTGTTGGAGCGGGACAGCGAAACTATGGCTACACCTTC. It specifies CVGAGQRNYGYTF.

The rearrangement links TRBV6-5 to TRBJ1-2; a weak D match, TRBD1 (5 bases). Germline V gives CDR1 MNHEY, CDR2 SVGAGI. The CDR3 contains 16 residues. Trimming pared 0 bases from V and 6 bases from J, leaving 17 bases between. In DNA form, the CDR3 reads TGTGCCAGCAGTTACTCGGCAGCAGGGTTGGTCGATGGCTACACCTTC. This translates into CASSYSAAGLVDGYTF.

CDR3 DNA: TGTGCCTGGAGTGTCCGAAGGACTAGCGGGAGGGTAGATACGCAGTATTTT. Translation: CAWSVRRTSGRVDTQYF. The J gene is TRBJ2-3, the V gene TRBV30, with 15 nucleotides matching TRBD2. The germline gives CDR1 GTSNPN, CDR2 SVGIG (reference sequence). The CDR3 extends over 17 amino acids. The J segment lost 5 bases and the V segment lost 0 bases, leaving 6 bases of the junction unmatched.

The rearrangement joins TRBV2 to TRBJ2-1; 11 bases line up with TRBD1. CDR1 is SNHLY, CDR2 FYNNEI, per germline. Trimming removed 7 bases from V and 12 bases from J; junction bases left unmatched: 11. The CDR3 consists of 14 residues. The CDR3 DNA reads as TGTGCCAGCACCCCCGGGACAGGGGGATTAGGGCAGTTCTTC. Protein: CASTPGTGGLGQFF.

CDR3: CASSQGTLGAGEQYF. The CDR3 nucleotides read TGTGCCAGCTCACAGGGGACCCTTGGGGCTGGAGAGCAGTACTTC. V and J are TRBV18 and TRBJ2-7; the D gene could be TRBD1 or TRBD2 (5 bases each). Germline V gives CDR1 KGHSH, CDR2 LQKENI. This CDR3 contains 15 residues. Trimming cost V 4 bases and J 7 bases, with 20 bases left between them.

The rearrangement joins TRBV7-3 to TRBJ2-1; D is ambiguous. CDR3 length: 15 amino acids. V lost 3 bases and J lost 2, with 11 bases in between. The germline gives CDR1 SGHTA, CDR2 FQGTGA. In DNA form, the CDR3 reads TGTGCCAGCAGCTTGGCTCTATCCCCCTACAATGAGCAGTTCTTC. Translating gives CASSLALSPYNEQFF.

The chain uses TRBV5-4 and TRBJ2-3; D is possibly TRBD2 (5 bases). The germline CDR1 and CDR2 sequences are SGHNT and YYREEE (reference sequence). The CDR3 length is 13 residues. With 1 base removed from V and 6 bases from J, the gap between germline ends came to 9 bases. CDR3 protein: CASSLIGVDTQYF. CDR3 coding DNA: TGTGCCAGCAGCTTGATCGGGGTTGATACGCAGTATTTT.

The chain recombines TRBV5-1 with TRBJ2-5; D may correspond to TRBD1 or TRBD2 (6 bases each). Germline V gives CDR1 SGHRS, CDR2 YFSETQ. The CDR3 length is 17 residues. V lost 2 bases, J lost 4 bases, and 21 bases lay in between. CDR3 loop: CASSFSAGGVSGETQYF. DNA for the CDR3: TGCGCCAGCAGCTTCTCGGCCGGGGGCGTCAGTGGAGAGACCCAGTACTTC.